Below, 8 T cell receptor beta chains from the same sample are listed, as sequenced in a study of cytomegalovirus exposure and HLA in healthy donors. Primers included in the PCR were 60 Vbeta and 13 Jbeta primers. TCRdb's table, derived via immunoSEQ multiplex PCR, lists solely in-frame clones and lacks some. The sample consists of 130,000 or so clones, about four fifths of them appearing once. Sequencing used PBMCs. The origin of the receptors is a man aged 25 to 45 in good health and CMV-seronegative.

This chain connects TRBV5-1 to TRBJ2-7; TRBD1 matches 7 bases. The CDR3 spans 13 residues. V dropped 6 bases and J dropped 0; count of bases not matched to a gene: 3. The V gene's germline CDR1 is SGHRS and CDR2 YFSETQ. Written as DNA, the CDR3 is TGCGCCAGCACAGGGGGAACCTCCTACGAGCAGTACTTC. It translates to CASTGGTSYEQYF.

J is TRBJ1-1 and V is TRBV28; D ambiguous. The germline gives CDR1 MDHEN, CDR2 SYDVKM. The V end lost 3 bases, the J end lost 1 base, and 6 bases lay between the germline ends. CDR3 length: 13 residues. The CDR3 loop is CASSFVRNTEAFF. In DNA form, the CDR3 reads TGTGCCAGCAGTTTCGTCCGGAACACTGAAGCTTTCTTT.

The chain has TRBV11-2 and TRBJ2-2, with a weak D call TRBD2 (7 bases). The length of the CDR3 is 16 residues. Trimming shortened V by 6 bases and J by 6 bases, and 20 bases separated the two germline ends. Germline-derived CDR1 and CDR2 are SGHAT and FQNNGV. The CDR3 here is CASSPTRQGRAGELFF. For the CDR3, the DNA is TGTGCCAGCAGTCCCACCCGTCAGGGGAGGGCCGGGGAGCTGTTTTTT.

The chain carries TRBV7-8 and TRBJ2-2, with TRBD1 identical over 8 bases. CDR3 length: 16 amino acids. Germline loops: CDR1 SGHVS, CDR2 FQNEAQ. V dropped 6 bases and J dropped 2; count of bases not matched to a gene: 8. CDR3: CASSYDRGFNTGELFF. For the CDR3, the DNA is TGTGCCAGCAGTTACGACAGGGGTTTCAACACCGGGGAGCTGTTTTTT.

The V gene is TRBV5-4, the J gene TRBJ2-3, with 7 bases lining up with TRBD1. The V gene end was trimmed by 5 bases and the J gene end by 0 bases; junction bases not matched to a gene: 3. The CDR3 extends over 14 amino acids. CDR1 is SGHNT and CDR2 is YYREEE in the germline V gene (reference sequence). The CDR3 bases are TGTGCCAGCAGACCGGGACAGAGCACAGATACGCAGTATTTT. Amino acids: CASRPGQSTDTQYF.

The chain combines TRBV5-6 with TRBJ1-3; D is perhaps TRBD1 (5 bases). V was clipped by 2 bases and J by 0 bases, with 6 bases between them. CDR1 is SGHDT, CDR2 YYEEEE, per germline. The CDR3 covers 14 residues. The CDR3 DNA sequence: TGTGCCAGCAGCTTTCAGGGCTCTGGAAACACCATATATTTT. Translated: CASSFQGSGNTIYF. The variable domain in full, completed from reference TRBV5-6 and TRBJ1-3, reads DAGVTQSPTHLIKTRGQQVTLRCSPKSGHDTVSWYQQALGQGPQFIFQYYEEEERQRGNFPDRFSGHQFPNYSSELNVNALLLGDSALYLCASSFQGSGNTIYFGEGSWLTVV.

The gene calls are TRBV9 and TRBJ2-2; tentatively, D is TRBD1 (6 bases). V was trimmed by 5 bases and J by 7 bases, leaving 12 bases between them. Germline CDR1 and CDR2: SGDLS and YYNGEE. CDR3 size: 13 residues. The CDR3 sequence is CASRQGRGGELFF. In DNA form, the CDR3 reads TGTGCCAGCAGACAGGGCAGGGGCGGGGAGCTGTTTTTT.

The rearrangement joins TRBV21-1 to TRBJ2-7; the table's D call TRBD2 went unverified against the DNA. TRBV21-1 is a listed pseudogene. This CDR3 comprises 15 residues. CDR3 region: CASSKGEAEAHEQYF. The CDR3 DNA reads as TGTGCCAGCAGCAAAGGCGAAGCGGAGGCACACGAGCAGTACTTC.